This is a list of T cell receptor beta chains from one sample in a study of T cells expressing NK-cell markers. TCRdb processed the 5' RACE reads again and assigns one entry to each CDR3 protein, with no DNA. Its table records a few hundred thousand distinct CDR3 sequences. The sample comprised blood T cells: a sorted CD56 or NKG2C T cell subset, CD4+ or CD8+ T cells, or bulk PBMC T cells (not recorded which). The receptor source for this set is a woman aged 45-60 years in good health. Each CDR3 is given with its conserved first and last residue. Each record gives: CDR3 protein, J gene, V gene.

CDR3aa: CASSVGGSGDQPQHF; j_gene: TRBJ1-5; v_gene: TRBV9
CDR3aa: CSARVLPVRFSSGGRAGELFF; j_gene: TRBJ2-2; v_gene: TRBV20-1
CDR3aa: CASSVGQASYEAFF; j_gene: TRBJ1-1; v_gene: TRBV19
CDR3aa: CASSLWGSVGYTF; j_gene: TRBJ1-2; v_gene: TRBV5-1
CDR3aa: CAWRRGLAPYEQYF; j_gene: TRBJ2-7; v_gene: TRBV30
CDR3aa: CSARGMGTGINEKLFF; j_gene: TRBJ1-4; v_gene: TRBV20-1
CDR3aa: CASSLVPAGLSYNEQFF; j_gene: TRBJ2-1; v_gene: TRBV7-2
CDR3aa: CASSQAPPGAGGVNEQFF; j_gene: TRBJ2-1; v_gene: TRBV3-1
CDR3aa: CASTVTGTPTHEQFF; j_gene: TRBJ2-1; v_gene: TRBV7-2
CDR3aa: CASSLLPGTSGSTYQETQYF; j_gene: TRBJ2-5; v_gene: TRBV5-1
CDR3aa: CAISDGGGDEQFF; j_gene: TRBJ2-1; v_gene: TRBV10-3
CDR3aa: CASSPLGTVSEKLFF; j_gene: TRBJ1-4; v_gene: TRBV7-2
CDR3aa: CASSQDQGRVGNIQYF; j_gene: TRBJ2-4; v_gene: TRBV3-1
CDR3aa: CASSPPNPGTGGYEQFF; j_gene: TRBJ2-1; v_gene: TRBV6-6